A single sample gave rise to the 12 T cell receptor beta chains below, sequenced in a study of OX40 agonist ivuxolimab in advanced cancers. Data came from immunoSEQ multiplex PCR; TCRdb stores just in-frame clones and leaves some out. The data show about 100,000 clones, with around nine tenths seen just once and approximately 0.34% held by the top ten. Sequencing was performed on CD4+ or CD8+ T cells sorted from blood, taken in a trial of the OX40 agonist ivuxolimab. The receptors were sampled from an adult with an advanced solid tumor such as melanoma, head and neck, liver or kidney cancer.

There are a few counts of this clone. This sequence joins TRBV9 and TRBJ2-5; the D gene is possibly TRBD1 (6 bases). Germline CDR1 reads SGDLS; CDR2 reads YYNGEE. V gave up 4 bases and J gave up 1 base, with 11 bases separating them. This CDR3 is built from 14 residues. The CDR3 reads CASSSGTLQETQYF. Here the CDR3 DNA reads TGTGCCAGCAGCTCCGGGACACTCCAAGAGACCCAGTACTTC.

This chain uses TRBV7-2 with TRBJ2-1; D gene ambiguous. The CDR3 is 14 residues long. From germline, CDR1 is SGHTA and CDR2 FQGNSA. Trimming removed 5 bases at V and 3 bases at J, with 11 bases between. The CDR3 protein is CASSPTGGYNEQFF. CDR3 in DNA: TGTGCCAGCAGCCCCACGGGCGGCTACAATGAGCAGTTCTTC.

The chain uses TRBV28 and TRBJ1-1; D is unclear. V gave up 3 bases and J gave up 0 bases, with 5 bases separating them. The CDR3 sequence is 13 residues long. Germline-derived CDR1 and CDR2 are MDHEN and SYDVKM. CDR3 nucleotides: TGTGCCAGCAGTTTTAGCCTGAACACTGAAGCTTTCTTT. Protein product: CASSFSLNTEAFF.

The V call is TRBV19, the J call TRBJ2-1; 15 positions agree with TRBD2. Germline loops: CDR1 LNHDA, CDR2 SQIVND (reference sequence). The CDR3 runs to 15 residues. The V gene end was trimmed by 6 bases and the J gene end by 9 bases; junction bases not matched to a gene: 6. In DNA form, the CDR3 reads TGTGCCAGTAGCAGGGGACTAGCGGGAGGCGGTGAGCAGTTCTTC. Amino acid sequence: CASSRGLAGGGEQFF.

The chain couples TRBV2 to TRBJ1-3; possibly TRBD1 for D (5 bases). This CDR3 has 16 amino acids. Between the trimmed V and J ends, which lost 4 bases and 2 bases, there was a span of 15 bases. The germline V gene encodes CDR1 SNHLY and CDR2 FYNNEI. The CDR3 DNA reads TGTGCCAGCAGTGGGGGGGAGGTCGGGACTGGAAACACCATATATTTT. It encodes CASSGGEVGTGNTIYF.

This chain links TRBV9 with TRBJ2-7; weak D call: TRBD2 (6 bases). In germline, CDR1 is SGDLS, CDR2 YYNGEE. CDR3 size: 16 residues. V was clipped by 0 bases and J by 2 bases, with 15 bases between them. The CDR3 here is CASSVGSERATYEQYF. The DNA for the CDR3 is TGTGCCAGCAGCGTAGGTTCCGAGCGGGCGACCTACGAGCAGTACTTC.

The chain employs TRBV7-2 and TRBJ2-5; D ambiguous. The CDR3 is 13 amino acids. V was cut by 3 bases and J by 2 bases, with 7 bases left in between. CDR1 is SGHTA, CDR2 FQGNSA, per germline. DNA for the CDR3: TGTGCCAGCAGCTTCATCTCACAAGAGACCCAGTACTTC. Residues: CASSFISQETQYF. The whole variable domain, filled in from reference TRBV7-2 and TRBJ2-5, reads GAGVSQSPSNKVTEKGKDVELRCDPISGHTALYWYRQSLGQGLEFLIYFQGNSAPDKSGLPSDRFSAERTGGSVSTLTIQRTQQEDSAVYLCASSFISQETQYFGPGTRLLVL.

The rearrangement links TRBV7-3 to TRBJ2-1; 7 bases line up with TRBD2. Germline V CDR1 and CDR2: SGHTA, FQGTGA. The CDR3 length is 15 residues. J was trimmed by 10 bases and V by 5 bases; bases with no gene match: 14. The CDR3 nucleotides are TGTGCCAGCAGCCCCGGGGGAGGGCTAGCAAAGGAGCAGTTCTTC. It encodes CASSPGGGLAKEQFF.

The J gene is TRBJ1-4, the V gene TRBV6-1; 9 nucleotides agree with TRBD1. The CDR3 contains 13 residues. V trimming: 8 bases; J trimming: 6 bases; junction bases outside the gene matches: 4. The germline V gene encodes CDR1 MNHNS and CDR2 SASEGT. The CDR3 protein is CASERDRDEKLFF. In DNA form, the CDR3 reads TGTGCCAGCGAACGGGACAGGGATGAAAAACTGTTTTTT.

CDR3 residues: CASSSLAGVREQYF. The DNA for the CDR3 is TGTGCCAGTAGTAGCCTAGCGGGAGTGAGGGAGCAGTACTTC. V is TRBV19 and J is TRBJ2-7, with TRBD2 matching 10 bases. The germline gives CDR1 LNHDA, CDR2 SQIVND (reference sequence). This CDR3 is built from 14 residues. Trimming took 4 bases from V and 7 from J; bases not matched to a gene: 7.

Of note for this clone: This sample includes further DNA sequences coding for the same CDR3. The J gene is TRBJ1-5, the V gene TRBV28; tentatively, D is TRBD1 (5 bases). Trimming removed 2 bases from V and 1 base from J, with 9 bases in between. The CDR3 consists of 15 residues. In germline, CDR1 is MDHEN, CDR2 SYDVKM. The CDR3 reads CASSLQGRSNQPQHF. The CDR3 nucleotides read TGTGCCAGCAGTTTACAGGGACGGAGCAATCAGCCCCAGCATTTT.

The chain is built from TRBV19 and TRBJ2-7, with D uncertain. CDR1 and CDR2 from the germline V gene are LNHDA and SQIVND (reference sequence). Trimming pared 11 bases from V and 5 bases from J, leaving 4 bases between. The CDR3 runs 8 residues. CDR3 sequence (DNA): TGTGCCGGAGACGAGCAGTACTTC. Translating it yields CAGDEQYF.